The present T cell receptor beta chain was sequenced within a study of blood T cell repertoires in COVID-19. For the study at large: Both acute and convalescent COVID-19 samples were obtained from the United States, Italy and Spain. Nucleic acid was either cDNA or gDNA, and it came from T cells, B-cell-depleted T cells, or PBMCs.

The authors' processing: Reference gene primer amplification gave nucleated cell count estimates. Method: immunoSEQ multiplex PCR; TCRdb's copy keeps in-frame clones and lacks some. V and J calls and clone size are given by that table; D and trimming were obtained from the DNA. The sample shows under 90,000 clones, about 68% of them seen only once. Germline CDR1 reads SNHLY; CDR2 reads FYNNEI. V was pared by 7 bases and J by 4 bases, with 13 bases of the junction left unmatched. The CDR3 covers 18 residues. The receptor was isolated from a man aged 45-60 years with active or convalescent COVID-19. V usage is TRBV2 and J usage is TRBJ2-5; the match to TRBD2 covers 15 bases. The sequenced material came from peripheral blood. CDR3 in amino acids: CASTWTSGGAVVRETQYF. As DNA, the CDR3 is TGTGCCAGCACCTGGACTAGCGGGGGGGCCGTGGTTAGAGAGACCCAGTACTTC.